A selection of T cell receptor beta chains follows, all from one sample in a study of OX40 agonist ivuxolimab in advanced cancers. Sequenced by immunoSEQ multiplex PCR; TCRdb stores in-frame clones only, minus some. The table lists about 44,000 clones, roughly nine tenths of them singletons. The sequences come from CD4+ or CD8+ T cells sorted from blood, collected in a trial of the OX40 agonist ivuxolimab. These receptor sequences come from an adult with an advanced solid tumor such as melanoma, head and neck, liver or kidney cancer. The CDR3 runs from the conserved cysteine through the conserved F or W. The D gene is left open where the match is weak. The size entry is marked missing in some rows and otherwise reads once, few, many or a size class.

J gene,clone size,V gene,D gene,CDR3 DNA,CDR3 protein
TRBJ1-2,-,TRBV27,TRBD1,TGTGCCAGCAGCTCTCTGGGACAGTCATATGGCTACACCTTC,CASSSLGQSYGYTF
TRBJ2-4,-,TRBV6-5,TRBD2,TGTGCCAGCAGTGCCAGCGGGAGAAACATTCAGTACTTC,CASSASGRNIQYF
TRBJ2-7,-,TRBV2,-,TGTGCCAGCAGTCTTATAGTCTATGGCGAGCAGTACTTC,CASSLIVYGEQYF
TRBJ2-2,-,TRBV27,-,TGTGCCAGCAGTTTTGGACAGATCCCCGGGGAGCTGTTTTTT,CASSFGQIPGELFF
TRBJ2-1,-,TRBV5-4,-,TGTGCCAGCAGCAATCCCCCCGTAATCCAGGGGGGAGTTTCGGATGAGCAGTTCTTC,CASSNPPVIQGGVSDEQFF
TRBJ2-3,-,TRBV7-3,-,TGTGCCAGCAGCCCTCGGGCGGGCCTATTAGATACGCAGTATTTT,CASSPRAGLLDTQYF
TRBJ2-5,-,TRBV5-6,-,TGTGCCAGCAGCCTGAAAGCCGGCTCCCAAGAGACCCAGTACTTC,CASSLKAGSQETQYF
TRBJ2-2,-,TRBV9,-,TGTGCCAGCAGCGTAACCGGGGCTGGCGGGGAGCTGTTTTTT,CASSVTGAGGELFF
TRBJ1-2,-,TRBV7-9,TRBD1,TGTGCCAGCAGCTCGACCCAGACAGGGAAAGATTTGGACTATGGCTACACCTTC,CASSSTQTGKDLDYGYTF
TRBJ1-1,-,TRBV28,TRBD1,TGTGCCAGCAGTTACAGGGGGCCGAGGACTGAAGCTTTCTTT,CASSYRGPRTEAFF
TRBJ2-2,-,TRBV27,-,TGTGCCAGCAGTTTATCCATAGACACCGGGGAGCTGTTTTTT,CASSLSIDTGELFF
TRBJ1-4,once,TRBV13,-,TGTGCCAGCAGCCTACTCAATGGAGGTGAAAAACTGTTTTTT,CASSLLNGGEKLFF
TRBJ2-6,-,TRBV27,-,TGTGCCAGCAGTTTATGGGGGAGCTCTGGGGCCAACGTCCTGACTTTC,CASSLWGSSGANVLTF
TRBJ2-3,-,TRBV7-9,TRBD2,TGTGCCAGCAGCCCCGGGAGGGGGGGGGTGCCGACAGATACGCAGTATTTT,CASSPGRGGVPTDTQYF
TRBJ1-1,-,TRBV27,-,TGTGCCAGCAGCGGCCTCCTAGACACTGAAGCTTTCTTT,CASSGLLDTEAFF
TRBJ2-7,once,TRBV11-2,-,TGTGCCAGCAGCTTAGGGGGGCGACAGAGCCACGAGCAGTACTTC,CASSLGGRQSHEQYF
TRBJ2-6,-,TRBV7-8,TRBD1,TGTGCCAGCAGCCTTGTTGGAGGTGGGACAGGGTACTCTGGGGCCAACGTCCTGACTTTC,CASSLVGGGTGYSGANVLTF
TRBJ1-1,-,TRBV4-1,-,TGCGCCAGCAGCCAAGTTGGGTCTATGAACACTGAAGCTTTCTTT,CASSQVGSMNTEAFF
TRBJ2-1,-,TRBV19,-,TGTGCCAGTAGTCCCCAGGGTGTGAATGAGCAGTTCTTC,CASSPQGVNEQFF
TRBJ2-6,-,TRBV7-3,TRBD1,TGTGCCAGCAGCTTAACCGGGACAGGGTTCTCTGGGGCCAACGTCCTGACTTTC,CASSLTGTGFSGANVLTF
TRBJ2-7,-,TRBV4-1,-,TGCGCCAGCAGCGAAATCCAAGGGTATCTCTACGAGCAGTACTTC,CASSEIQGYLYEQYF
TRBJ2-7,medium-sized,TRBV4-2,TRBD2,TGTGCCAGCAGCCCCGCTAGCGGACCCTACGAGCAGTACTTC,CASSPASGPYEQYF
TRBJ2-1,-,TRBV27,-,TGTGCCAGCAGTTTATCGTCGGGACACTATGAGCAGTTCTTC,CASSLSSGHYEQFF
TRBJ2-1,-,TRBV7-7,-,TGTGCTAGCAGCCTCGGGGCGGCTGGCTACAATGAGCAGTTCTTC,CASSLGAAGYNEQFF
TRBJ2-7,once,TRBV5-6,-,TGTGCCAGCAGCTTCTTCCTAGGATTTAACTACGAGCAGTACTTC,CASSFFLGFNYEQYF
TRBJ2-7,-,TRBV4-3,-,TGCGCCAGCAGCCAAGAATCGGGGCCAAGCTCCTACGAGCAGTACTTC,CASSQESGPSSYEQYF
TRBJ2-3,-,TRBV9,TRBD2,TGTGCCAGCAGCCCCCTAGCGGGTCTCACCGGGGCAGATACGCAGTATTTT,CASSPLAGLTGADTQYF
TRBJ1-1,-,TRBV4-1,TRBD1,TGCGCCAGCAGCTCACCTCAGGGGGCACTTAACACTGAAGCTTTCTTT,CASSSPQGALNTEAFF
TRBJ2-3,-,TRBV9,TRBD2,TGTGCCAGCAGCGTAGACCGGGGGGAAGATACGCAGTATTTT,CASSVDRGEDTQYF
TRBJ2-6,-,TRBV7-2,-,TGTGCCAGCAGCTCGAGCCCAACCGGGGCCAACGTCCTGACTTTC,CASSSSPTGANVLTF
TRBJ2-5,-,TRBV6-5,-,TGTGCCAGCAGCCCAGAGGGGGTGGAAGAGACCCAGTACTTC,CASSPEGVEETQYF
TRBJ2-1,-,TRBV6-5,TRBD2,TGTGCCAGCAGTTTGGGACTAGCGGACTACAATGAGCAGTTCTTC,CASSLGLADYNEQFF
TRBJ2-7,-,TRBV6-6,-,TGTGCCAGCAGTTACTCGGGGGAGGAGCAGTACTTC,CASSYSGEEQYF
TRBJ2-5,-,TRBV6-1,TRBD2,TGTGCCAGCAGTGAACTAGCGGGAGGGCCAGAGACCCAGTACTTC,CASSELAGGPETQYF
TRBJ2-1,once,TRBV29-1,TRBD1,TGCAGCGTTCTGGGACAGGACATCAATGAGCAGTTCTTC,CSVLGQDINEQFF
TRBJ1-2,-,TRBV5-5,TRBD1,TGTGCCAGCAGCTTTACAGGGGTAGGGTATGGCTACACCTTC,CASSFTGVGYGYTF
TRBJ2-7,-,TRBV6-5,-,TGTGCCAGCAGTACACGGGACACCTACTACGAGCAGTACTTC,CASSTRDTYYEQYF
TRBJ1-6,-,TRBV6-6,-,TGTGCCAGCAGTCGCCTTGGACCGAGGAGAAGTTCACCCCTCCACTTT,CASSRLGPRRSSPLHF
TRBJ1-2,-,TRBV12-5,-,TGTGCTAGCGGTAGGGCTAACTATGGCTACACCTTC,CASGRANYGYTF
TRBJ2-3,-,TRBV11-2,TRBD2,TGTGCCAGCAGCTTACTCCGGGAGGTTAGCACAGATACGCAGTATTTT,CASSLLREVSTDTQYF
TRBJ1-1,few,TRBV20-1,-,TGCAGTGCTCCCGAAGGGGTGACGGCTTTCTTT,CSAPEGVTAFF
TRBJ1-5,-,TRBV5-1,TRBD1,TGCGCCAGCAGCTTCGGGACAGGGGACAATCAGCCCCAGCATTTT,CASSFGTGDNQPQHF
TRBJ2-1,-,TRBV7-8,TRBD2,TGTGCCAGCAGCCGATCCGGGACTAAGATTGACGATGAGCAGTTCTTC,CASSRSGTKIDDEQFF
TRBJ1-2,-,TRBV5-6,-,TGTGCCAGCTTCACTGGAACCTATGGCTACACCTTC,CASFTGTYGYTF
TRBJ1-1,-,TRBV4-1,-,TGCGCCAGCAGCCAACTGAGGATGAACACTGAAGCTTTCTTT,CASSQLRMNTEAFF